This record covers a single TCR beta chain. Its antigen is still unknown. Within the sample, other DNA sequences also encode this same CDR3. The method was immunoSEQ multiplex PCR; TCRdb's version includes in-frame clones alone and lacks a portion of them. The table records under 200,000 clones, over 85% of them present only once. This sample is drawn from a study of T cell responses to AZD1222 COVID-19 vaccine. Trimming shortened V by 6 bases and J by 2 bases, and 13 bases separated the two germline ends. This CDR3 region has 14 residues. The V gene's germline CDR1 is SGHTA and CDR2 FQGTGA. Study-level findings and limits: The study found Spike-specific TCR breadth and depth rose after two AZD1222 doses. CD4 TCRs covered the whole spike, strongest at regions 160-218 and 743-854. Donors were largely white British and mainly female; clonal diversity was possibly underestimated.

The sequencing used peripheral blood, collected 28 days after the second dose of the MenACWY control vaccine. This receptor was identified in an adult who received the MenACWY meningococcal vaccine as a control. The rearrangement links TRBV7-3 to TRBJ1-1; D may be TRBD1 (5 bases). The CDR3 here is CASSPGGVNTEAFF. In DNA, the CDR3 is TGTGCCAGCAGTCCCGGAGGGGTCAACACTGAAGCTTTCTTT.